The 25 T cell receptor beta chains in this list originate from one sample, sequenced in a study of blood T cell repertoires in COVID-19. Sequencing was performed with immunoSEQ multiplex PCR; in TCRdb, only in-frame clones are kept and a portion is missing. The sample lists 250,000 to 350,000 clones; 84% were seen once. Specimen: peripheral blood. These receptors came from a human donor with COVID-19, enrolled during active disease. The donor label of this sample is uncertain.

This clone was observed a single time. The gene calls are TRBV9 and TRBJ1-3, with D unresolved. Germline V gene sequence: CDR1 SGDLS, CDR2 YYNGEE. Trimming shortened V by 3 bases and J by 5 bases, and 6 bases separated the two germline ends. The CDR3 consists of 12 residues. Here the CDR3 DNA reads TGTGCCAGCAGCGCAGATCGAAACACCATATATTTT. Translated, it gives CASSADRNTIYF.

The rearrangement uses TRBV27 and TRBJ1-1, with D perhaps matching TRBD1 (6 bases). The V gene's germline CDR1 is MNHEY and CDR2 SMNVEV (reference sequence). Trimming took off 0 bases at V and 10 bases at J, with 15 bases between the two ends. The CDR3 sequence is 14 residues long. Written as DNA, the CDR3 is TGTGCCAGCAGTTTATCCTGGCAGGGGACGGTAGCTTTCTTT. Translation: CASSLSWQGTVAFF.

The rearrangement joins TRBV21-1 to TRBJ1-1; the table gives TRBD1 as D, unverified against the DNA. TRBV21-1 is a recognized pseudogene. This CDR3 is 13 amino acids long. The CDR3, as DNA: TGTGCCAGCAGCTCCCGGCCCGACAGTCAAGCTTTCTTT. The encoded protein is CASSSRPDSQAFF.

The chain combines TRBV18 with TRBJ1-5; TRBD1 aligns across 8 bases. J lost 5 bases, V lost 6 bases, and 6 bases had no gene match. There are 14 residues in the CDR3. Germline V CDR1 and CDR2: KGHSH, LQKENI. The CDR3 region is CASSLGQGDQPQHF. CDR3 bases: TGTGCCAGCTCTCTCGGACAGGGCGATCAGCCCCAGCATTTT. Full variable domain (missing parts from reference TRBV18 and TRBJ1-5): NAGVMQNPRHLVRRRGQEARLRCSPMKGHSHVYWYRQLPEEGLKFMVYLQKENIIDESGMPKERFSAEFPKEGPSILRIQQVVRGDSAAYFCASSLGQGDQPQHFGDGTRLSIL.

The chain combines TRBV6-5 with TRBJ1-4; 10 positions agree with TRBD1. The CDR3 extends over 13 amino acids. J lost 7 bases, V lost 6 bases, and 2 bases had no gene match. Germline V gives CDR1 MNHEY, CDR2 SVGAGI. In nucleotides, the CDR3 is TGTGCCAGCAGATGGACAGGGGGTGAAAAACTGTTTTTT. Translating gives CASRWTGGEKLFF.

The CDR3 nucleotides read TGTGCCAGCAGCTCGGGGCTAGCGGGGTTCTACGAGCAGTACTTC. Its translation: CASSSGLAGFYEQYF. The chain recombines TRBV11-2 with TRBJ2-7; 9 nucleotides align to TRBD2. Unmatched junction bases numbered 7, after V lost 4 bases and J lost 3 bases. Per the germline V gene, CDR1 is SGHAT and CDR2 is FQNNGV. The CDR3 runs to 15 residues.

The J gene is TRBJ2-5, the V gene TRBV19; 12 nucleotides match TRBD1. CDR3 length: 15 amino acids. V lost 7 bases to trimming and J lost 5 bases; unmatched junction nucleotides: 8. Germline V lookup: CDR1 LNHDA, CDR2 SQIVND (reference sequence). This CDR3 is CASNQGTGGVETQYF. In nucleotides, the CDR3 is TGTGCCAGTAACCAGGGGACAGGGGGCGTGGAGACCCAGTACTTC.

This clone was seen a single time. Other DNA variants within this sample encode the same CDR3. This rearrangement joins TRBV7-9 to TRBJ2-3, with 14 nucleotides matching TRBD2. This CDR3 contains 15 residues. Germline trimming cut 6 bases from V and 5 bases from J; bases unmatched to any gene: 4. Germline assignment: CDR1 SEHNR and CDR2 FQNEAQ (reference sequence). CDR3 in amino acids: CASSPGLAGGDTQYF. In DNA, the CDR3 is TGTGCCAGCAGTCCCGGACTAGCGGGAGGAGATACGCAGTATTTT.

The chain links TRBV3-1 (or the pseudogene TRBV3-2) to TRBJ1-2, with D perhaps TRBD1 (5 bases). Trimming took 0 bases from V and 8 from J, leaving 13 bases between them. The CDR3 extends over 14 amino acids. The germline gives CDR1 LGHDT, CDR2 YNNKEL (reference sequence). The CDR3 is CASSQDLWTFGYTF. CDR3 coding DNA: TGTGCCAGCAGCCAAGATCTTTGGACATTCGGCTACACCTTC.

The gene calls are TRBV5-6 and TRBJ2-3, with TRBD2 identical over 15 bases. The germline V gene encodes CDR1 SGHDT and CDR2 YYEEEE. CDR3 length: 16 amino acids. V shed 2 bases, J shed 4 bases, and the junction held 2 bases outside the gene matches. The CDR3 DNA reads TGTGCCAGCAGCTTCGGACTAGCGGGAGGGCCAGATACGCAGTATTTT. The encoded protein is CASSFGLAGGPDTQYF. Full variable domain (remainder filled in from reference TRBV5-6 and TRBJ2-3): DAGVTQSPTHLIKTRGQQVTLRCSPKSGHDTVSWYQQALGQGPQFIFQYYEEEERQRGNFPDRFSGHQFPNYSSELNVNALLLGDSALYLCASSFGLAGGPDTQYFGPGTRLTVL.

The V gene is TRBV27, the J gene TRBJ1-4; 7 bases are shared with TRBD1. V was clipped by 5 bases and J by 8 bases; unmatched bases: 11. CDR1 and CDR2 (germline): MNHEY, SMNVEV (reference sequence). The CDR3 extends over 15 amino acids. The CDR3, as DNA: TGTGCCAGCAGTCCGCGACAGGGAAAGGGGGAAAAACTGTTTTTT. This codes for CASSPRQGKGEKLFF.

This clone was recorded only once. This chain joins TRBV11-2 and TRBJ1-2, with TRBD1 as a possible D gene (6 bases). Trimming removed 1 base at V and 1 base at J, with 19 bases between. The CDR3 runs to 18 residues. Per germline, CDR1 SGHAT and CDR2 FQNNGV. CDR3 amino acids: CASSLGQGTPSRNYGYTF. CDR3 sequence (DNA): TGTGCCAGCAGCTTAGGGCAGGGGACCCCTTCCCGTAACTATGGCTACACCTTC.

The gene calls are TRBV30 and TRBJ1-1; D gene unclear. Deletions cut 0 bases from V and 5 bases from J, with 13 bases between. Germline CDR1 and CDR2: GTSNPN and SVGIG (reference sequence). This CDR3 spans 14 amino acids. This CDR3 reads CAWSVGRRRTEAFF. The CDR3 DNA follows: TGTGCCTGGAGTGTAGGGAGGAGGAGAACTGAAGCTTTCTTT.

The rearrangement uses TRBV11-2 and TRBJ2-1, with TRBD2 matching over 8 bases. The CDR3 length is 15 residues. CDR1 and CDR2 (germline): SGHAT, FQNNGV. J was trimmed by 7 bases and V by 1 base; bases with no gene match: 6. CDR3 DNA sequence: TGTGCCAGCAGCTTAGCCGCAGCGGGAGTAAATGAGCAGTTCTTC. It translates to CASSLAAAGVNEQFF.

The J gene is TRBJ1-1, the V gene TRBV11-2; 7 nucleotides line up with TRBD1. Germline V gene data show CDR1 as SGHAT and CDR2 as FQNNGV. The CDR3 consists of 17 residues. The junction had 12 bases not matched to a gene; V was cut back by 2 bases and J by 3 bases. The CDR3 is CASSLRGGQEGDTEAFF. CDR3 sequence (DNA): TGTGCCAGCAGCTTAAGGGGTGGACAGGAGGGCGACACTGAAGCTTTCTTT.

The chain has TRBV20-1 and TRBJ2-5, with 7 bases identical to TRBD1. CDR3 size: 18 residues. After removal of 3 bases from V and 3 bases from J, the junction contained 19 bases not matched to a gene. Germline V lookup: CDR1 DFQATT, CDR2 SNEGSKA (reference sequence). CDR3 residues: CSASPHLGTAHFKETQYF. The CDR3 DNA sequence: TGCAGTGCTAGTCCTCACTTAGGGACAGCACATTTCAAAGAGACCCAGTACTTC.

The chain uses TRBV29-1 and TRBJ2-2, with 7 bases that match TRBD1. Germline CDR1 and CDR2: SQVTM and ANQGSEA. This CDR3 comprises 13 residues. The junction had 1 base not matched to a gene; V was cut back by 4 bases and J by 2 bases. In nucleotides, the CDR3 is TGCAGCGTTGGAGGGGGCAACACCGGGGAGCTGTTTTTT. This codes for CSVGGGNTGELFF.

The J gene is TRBJ1-5, the V gene TRBV18, with D perhaps TRBD1 (6 bases). Between the trimmed V and J ends, which lost 6 bases and 0 bases, there was a span of 12 bases. From germline, CDR1 is KGHSH and CDR2 LQKENI. This CDR3 has 15 residues. The CDR3 loop is CASSLNRASNQPQHF. The CDR3 nucleotides read TGTGCCAGCTCTCTAAACAGGGCTAGCAATCAGCCCCAGCATTTT.

The chain combines TRBV19 with TRBJ2-1; TRBD1 agrees at 7 bases. This CDR3 has 18 residues. The germline V gene encodes CDR1 LNHDA and CDR2 SQIVND (reference sequence). Trimming removed 3 bases from V and 5 bases from J; junction bases left unmatched: 16. CDR3 region: CASSIRQNRGSFDNEQFF. The CDR3, as DNA: TGTGCCAGTAGTATCCGTCAAAACAGGGGCAGTTTTGACAATGAGCAGTTCTTC.

The chain employs TRBV28 and TRBJ2-1; 10 bases are shared with TRBD1. V shed 4 bases and J 9 bases; nucleotides not matched to a gene: 9. The CDR3 length is 15 residues. The germline V gene encodes CDR1 MDHEN and CDR2 SYDVKM. The DNA of the CDR3 is TGTGCCAGCAGTTGGACAGGGGGGTTGCAGGGTGAGCAGTTCTTC. It specifies CASSWTGGLQGEQFF.

The chain carries TRBV28 and TRBJ2-1; TRBD2 matches at 8 bases. The CDR3 is made up of 12 amino acids. CDR1 is MDHEN, CDR2 SYDVKM, per germline. The V gene end was trimmed by 6 bases and the J gene end by 5 bases; junction bases not matched to a gene: 0. This CDR3 reads CASRLADNEQFF. CDR3 DNA: TGTGCCAGCAGACTAGCGGACAATGAGCAGTTCTTC.

The chain employs TRBV5-5 and TRBJ2-5; a possible D gene is TRBD2 (6 bases). The CDR3 has 13 amino acids. V was pared by 1 base and J by 5 bases, with 9 bases between. Germline V gene sequence: CDR1 SGHKS, CDR2 YYEKEE (reference sequence). CDR3: CASSLRERETQYF. The CDR3 DNA reads as TGTGCCAGCAGCTTGCGGGAGCGGGAGACCCAGTACTTC. The variable domain in full, with the rest retrieved from reference TRBV5-5 and TRBJ2-5, is DAGVTQSPTHLIKTRGQQVTLRCSPISGHKSVSWYQQVLGQGPQFIFQYYEKEERGRGNFPDRFSARQFPNYSSELNVNALLLGDSALYLCASSLRERETQYFGPGTRLLVL.

The chain joins TRBV5-1 to TRBJ1-1, with D unclear. Germline CDR1 reads SGHRS; CDR2 reads YFSETQ. V dropped 4 bases and J dropped 10 bases, with 14 bases sitting between them. The length of the CDR3 is 12 residues. CDR3 coding DNA: TGCGCCAGCAGCCTCTCTACAGAGAGAGCTTTCTTT. This sequence encodes CASSLSTERAFF.

This clone was counted a single time. This sequence joins TRBV4-1 and TRBJ2-7; unclear D gene. Germline CDR1 and CDR2: MGHRA and YSYEKL. Trimming cost V 0 bases and J 4 bases, with 16 bases left between them. This CDR3 region has 16 residues. CDR3 amino acids: CASSQDLSRLPYEQYF. DNA of the CDR3: TGCGCCAGCAGCCAAGATCTTTCCAGGCTACCATACGAGCAGTACTTC.

The rearrangement uses TRBV30 and TRBJ2-3; 8 nucleotides align to TRBD1. There are 13 residues in the CDR3. The junction had 1 base not matched to a gene; V was cut back by 0 bases and J by 5 bases. Germline V gene data show CDR1 as GTSNPN and CDR2 as SVGIG (reference sequence). CDR3 in DNA: TGTGCCTGGAGTGTACAGGGGGGAGATACGCAGTATTTT. Translating it yields CAWSVQGGDTQYF.